The clone carrying this TCR beta chain was found many times. Its antigen is unknown. Germline assignment: CDR1 SGHVS and CDR2 FQNEAQ. V lost 5 bases and J lost 9; bases outside the gene matches: 9. This CDR3 has 14 residues. Amplified TCR beta CDR3 regions came from RNA transcripts. The HTBI primer set drove a first-round RT-PCR of the TCR CDR3. TCRdb itself ran the multiplex PCR reads through MiXCR, one entry per CDR3 protein. The sample lists approximately 590,000 distinct CDR3 sequences, 46% occurring once. If no ophthalmopathy progression occurred within 18 months, Graves' hyperthyroidism was stable. Clinicians diagnosed patients from clinical symptoms, serum thyroxine and TRAb, thyroid ultrasound and orbital computed tomography. The data were taken from a study of T cells in Graves' hyperthyroidism and ophthalmopathy. Findings of the study overall: Classification by a 13 V-J model distinguished ophthalmopathy from stable hyperthyroidism. Most thyroid clonotypes with frequency above 0.001 were detected in blood.

The sequence came from a woman between 18 and 29 years old with Graves' hyperthyroidism. The sequenced sample was peripheral blood or thyroid tissue (not recorded which). The genes are TRBV7-8 and TRBJ1-4; 7 positions agree with TRBD1. CDR3: CASSLGTVGKKLFF. CDR3 DNA: TGTGCCAGCAGCCTTGGGACAGTCGGAAAAAAACTGTTTTTT.